This paragraph reports one T cell receptor beta chain. These data originate in a study of identifying expanded T cells in peripheral blood. V trimming: 0 bases; J trimming: 8 bases; junction bases outside the gene matches: 5. The CDR3 runs to 14 residues. The V gene's germline CDR1 is SGDLS and CDR2 YYNGEE. Assay used: immunoSEQ multiplex PCR; TCRdb lists only in-frame clones, some missing. The sample lists tens of thousands of clones; 84% were seen once. Sequencing was done on a sample of blood. The chain couples TRBV9 to TRBJ2-1; 7 positions agree with TRBD2. This TCR came from a person between 18 and 75 years old in good health. CDR3: CASSVEVAGYEQFF. In nucleotides, the CDR3 is TGTGCCAGCAGCGTAGAGGTAGCGGGCTATGAGCAGTTCTTC.